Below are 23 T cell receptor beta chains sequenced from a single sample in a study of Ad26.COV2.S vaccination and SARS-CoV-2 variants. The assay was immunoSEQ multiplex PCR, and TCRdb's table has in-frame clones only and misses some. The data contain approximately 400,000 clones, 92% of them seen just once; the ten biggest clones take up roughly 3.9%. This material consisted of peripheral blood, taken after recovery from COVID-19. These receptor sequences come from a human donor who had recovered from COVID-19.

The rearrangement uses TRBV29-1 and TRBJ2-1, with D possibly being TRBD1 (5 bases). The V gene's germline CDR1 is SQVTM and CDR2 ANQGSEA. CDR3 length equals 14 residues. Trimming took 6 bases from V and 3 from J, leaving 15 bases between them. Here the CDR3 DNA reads TGCAGCGTCCCCGGCTTGACAGTCTACAATGAGCAGTTCTTC. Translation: CSVPGLTVYNEQFF.

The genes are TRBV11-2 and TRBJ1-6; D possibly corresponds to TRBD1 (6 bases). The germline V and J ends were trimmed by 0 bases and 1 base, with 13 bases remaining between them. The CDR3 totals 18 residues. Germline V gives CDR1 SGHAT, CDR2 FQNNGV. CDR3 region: CASSLEGRGASYNSPLHF. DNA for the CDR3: TGTGCCAGCAGCTTAGAAGGTCGGGGGGCATCCTATAATTCACCCCTCCACTTT.

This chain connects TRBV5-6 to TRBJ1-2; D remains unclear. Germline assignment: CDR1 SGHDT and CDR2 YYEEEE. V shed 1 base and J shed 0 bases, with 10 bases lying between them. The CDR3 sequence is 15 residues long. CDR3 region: CASSLRGLTNYGYTF. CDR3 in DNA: TGTGCCAGCAGCTTGCGCGGCCTTACTAACTATGGCTACACCTTC.

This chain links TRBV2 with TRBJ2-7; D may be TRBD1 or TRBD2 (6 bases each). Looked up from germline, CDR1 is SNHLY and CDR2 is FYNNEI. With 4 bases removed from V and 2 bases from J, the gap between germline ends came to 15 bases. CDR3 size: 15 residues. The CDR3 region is CASSGEGGGAYEQYF. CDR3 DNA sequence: TGTGCCAGCAGTGGAGAGGGGGGTGGGGCCTACGAGCAGTACTTC.

The CDR3 protein is CASSRSDRERETQYF. CDR3 nucleotides: TGCGCCAGCAGCCGATCGGACAGGGAAAGAGAGACCCAGTACTTC. J is TRBJ2-5 and V is TRBV4-1, with 8 bases that match TRBD1. The CDR3 is 15 residues long. The V and J ends lost 4 bases and 4 bases, in that order; junction bases with no gene match: 8. The V gene's germline CDR1 is MGHRA and CDR2 YSYEKL.

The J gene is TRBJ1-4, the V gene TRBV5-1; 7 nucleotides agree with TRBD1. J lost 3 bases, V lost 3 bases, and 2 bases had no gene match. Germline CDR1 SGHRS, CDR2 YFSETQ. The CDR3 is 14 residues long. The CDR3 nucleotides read TGCGCCAGCAGCTCGGGACAGCCTAATGAAAAACTGTTTTTT. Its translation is CASSSGQPNEKLFF.

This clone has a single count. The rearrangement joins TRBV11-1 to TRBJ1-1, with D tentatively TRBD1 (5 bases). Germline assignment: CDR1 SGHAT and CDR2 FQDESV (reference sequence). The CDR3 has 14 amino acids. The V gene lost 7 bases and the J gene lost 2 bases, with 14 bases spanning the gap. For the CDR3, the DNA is TGTGCCAGCACCAAACAGGATAGTAACACTGAAGCTTTCTTT. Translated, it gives CASTKQDSNTEAFF.

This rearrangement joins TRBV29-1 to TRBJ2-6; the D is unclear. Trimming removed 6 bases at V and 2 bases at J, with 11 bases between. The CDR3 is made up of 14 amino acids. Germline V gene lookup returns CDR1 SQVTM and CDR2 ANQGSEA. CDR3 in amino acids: CSVVQMTGANVLTF. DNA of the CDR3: TGCAGCGTAGTTCAGATGACTGGGGCCAACGTCCTGACTTTC. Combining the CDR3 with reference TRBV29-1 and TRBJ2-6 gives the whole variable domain SAVISQKPSRDICQRGTSLTIQCQVDSQVTMMFWYRQQPGQSLTLIATANQGSEATYESGFVIDKFPISRPNLTFSTLTVSNMSPEDSSIYLCSVVQMTGANVLTFGAGSRLTVL.

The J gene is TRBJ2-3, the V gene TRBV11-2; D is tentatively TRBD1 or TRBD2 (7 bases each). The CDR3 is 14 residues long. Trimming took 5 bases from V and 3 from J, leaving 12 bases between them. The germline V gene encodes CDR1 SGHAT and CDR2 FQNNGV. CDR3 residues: CASSPRGGTDTQYF. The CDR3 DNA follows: TGTGCCAGCAGCCCCAGGGGGGGAACAGATACGCAGTATTTT.

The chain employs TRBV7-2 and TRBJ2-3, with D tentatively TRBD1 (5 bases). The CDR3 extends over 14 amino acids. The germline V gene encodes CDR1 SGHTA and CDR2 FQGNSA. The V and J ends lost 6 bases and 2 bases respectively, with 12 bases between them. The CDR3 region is CASRLRVSTDTQYF. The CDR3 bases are TGTGCCAGCAGACTCAGGGTTTCCACAGATACGCAGTATTTT.

The CDR3 DNA is TGTGCCAGCAGCTTTGTGGGGGATACGCAGTATTTT. Its protein product is CASSFVGDTQYF. This sequence joins TRBV11-3 and TRBJ2-3; D gene unclear. The V gene lost 3 bases and the J gene lost 6 bases, with 7 bases spanning the gap. The V gene's germline CDR1 is SGHNT and CDR2 YENEEA. This CDR3 is 12 amino acids long. The whole variable domain, remainder taken from reference TRBV11-3 and TRBJ2-3, is EAGVVQSPRYKIIEKKQPVAFWCNPISGHNTLYWYLQNLGQGPELLIRYENEEAVDDSQLPKDRFSAERLKGVDSTLKIQPAELGDSAVYLCASSFVGDTQYFGPGTRLTVL.

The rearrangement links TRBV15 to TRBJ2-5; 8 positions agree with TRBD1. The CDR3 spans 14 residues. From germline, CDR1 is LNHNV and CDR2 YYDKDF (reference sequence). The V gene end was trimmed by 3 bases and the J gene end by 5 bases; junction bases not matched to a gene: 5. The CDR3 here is CATSRQTGGETQYF. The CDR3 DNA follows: TGTGCCACCAGCAGGCAAACAGGGGGGGAGACCCAGTACTTC. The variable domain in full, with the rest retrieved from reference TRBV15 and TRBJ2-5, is DAMVIQNPRYQVTQFGKPVTLSCSQTLNHNVMYWYQQKSSQAPKLLFHYYDKDFNNEADTPDNFQSRRPNTSFCFLDIRSPGLGDTAMYLCATSRQTGGETQYFGPGTRLLVL.

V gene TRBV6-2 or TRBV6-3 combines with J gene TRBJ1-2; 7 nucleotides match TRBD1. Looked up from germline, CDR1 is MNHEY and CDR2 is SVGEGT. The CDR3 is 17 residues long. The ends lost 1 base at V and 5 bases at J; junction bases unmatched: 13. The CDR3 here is CASSYWTGGQSLYGYTF. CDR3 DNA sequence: TGTGCCAGCAGTTACTGGACTGGGGGACAGTCCCTTTATGGCTACACCTTC.

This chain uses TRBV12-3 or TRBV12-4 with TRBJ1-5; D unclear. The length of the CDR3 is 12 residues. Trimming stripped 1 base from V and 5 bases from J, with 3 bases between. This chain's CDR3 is CASSLGHQPQHF. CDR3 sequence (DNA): TGTGCCAGCAGTTTAGGACATCAGCCCCAGCATTTT.

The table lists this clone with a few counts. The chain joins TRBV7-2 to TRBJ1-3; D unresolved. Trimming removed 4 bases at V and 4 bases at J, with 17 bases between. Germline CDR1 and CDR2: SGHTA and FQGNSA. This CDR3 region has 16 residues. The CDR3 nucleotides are TGTGCCAGCAGCTCTTCCCCGGGGTTATCCGGAAACACCATATATTTT. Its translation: CASSSSPGLSGNTIYF.

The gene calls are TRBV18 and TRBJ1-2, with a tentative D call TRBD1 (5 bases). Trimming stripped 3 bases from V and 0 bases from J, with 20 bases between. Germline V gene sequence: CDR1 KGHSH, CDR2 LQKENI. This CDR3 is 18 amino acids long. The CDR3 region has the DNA TGTGCCAGCTCACCGGATAGGGCCCTCAGGGTCCCTAACTATGGCTACACCTTC. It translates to CASSPDRALRVPNYGYTF. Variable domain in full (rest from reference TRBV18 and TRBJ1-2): NAGVMQNPRHLVRRRGQEARLRCSPMKGHSHVYWYRQLPEEGLKFMVYLQKENIIDESGMPKERFSAEFPKEGPSILRIQQVVRGDSAAYFCASSPDRALRVPNYGYTFGSGTRLTVV.

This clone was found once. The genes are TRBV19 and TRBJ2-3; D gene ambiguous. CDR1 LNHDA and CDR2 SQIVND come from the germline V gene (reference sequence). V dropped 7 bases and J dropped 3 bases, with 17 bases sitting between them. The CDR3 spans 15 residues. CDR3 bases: TGTGCCAGTACCTTAGACCGGGTTTCGACAGATACGCAGTATTTT. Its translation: CASTLDRVSTDTQYF.

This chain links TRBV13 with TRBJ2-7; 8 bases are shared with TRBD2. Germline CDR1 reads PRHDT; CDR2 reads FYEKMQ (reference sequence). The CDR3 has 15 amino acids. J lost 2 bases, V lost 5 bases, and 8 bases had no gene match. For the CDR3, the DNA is TGTGCCAGCAGCCCGCCGAGCGGGGGTGCCTACGAGCAGTACTTC. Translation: CASSPPSGGAYEQYF.

This chain's CDR3 is CASTLRDFTEAFF. DNA of the CDR3: TGTGCCAGCACCCTCCGGGATTTCACTGAAGCTTTCTTT. This chain connects TRBV25-1 to TRBJ1-1; D is unclear. Germline-derived CDR1 and CDR2 are MGHDK and SYGVNS. Trimming took off 7 bases at V and 4 bases at J, with 13 bases between the two ends. There are 13 residues in the CDR3.

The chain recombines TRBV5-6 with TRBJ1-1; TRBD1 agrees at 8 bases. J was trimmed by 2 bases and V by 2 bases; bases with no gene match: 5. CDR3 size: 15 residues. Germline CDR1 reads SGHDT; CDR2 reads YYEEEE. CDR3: CASSFGTGVNTEAFF. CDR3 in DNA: TGTGCCAGCAGCTTTGGGACAGGAGTCAACACTGAAGCTTTCTTT.

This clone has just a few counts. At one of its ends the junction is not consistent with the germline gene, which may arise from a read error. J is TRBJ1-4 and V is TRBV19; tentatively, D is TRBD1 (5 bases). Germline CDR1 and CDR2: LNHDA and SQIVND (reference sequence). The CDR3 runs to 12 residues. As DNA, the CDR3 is TGTGCCAGTAGGGGAGACAGAATTCGGCCGTACTTT. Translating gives CASRGDRIRPYF.

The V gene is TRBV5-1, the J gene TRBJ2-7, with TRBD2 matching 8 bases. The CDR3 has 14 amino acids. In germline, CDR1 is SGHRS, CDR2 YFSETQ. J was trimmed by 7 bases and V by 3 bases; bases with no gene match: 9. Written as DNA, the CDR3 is TGCGCCAGCAGCTGGGGCGCGGGGGGCTGGGAGCAGTACTTC. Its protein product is CASSWGAGGWEQYF.

CDR3 in DNA: TGTGCCAGCAGTTCCCCGGGACTACACTACGAGCAGTACTTC. Protein: CASSSPGLHYEQYF. The V call is TRBV27, the J call TRBJ2-7, with 7 bases matching TRBD2. This CDR3 comprises 14 residues. Germline V gives CDR1 MNHEY, CDR2 SMNVEV (reference sequence). Trimming at V came to 4 bases and at J to 3 bases, leaving 6 bases not matched to a gene.